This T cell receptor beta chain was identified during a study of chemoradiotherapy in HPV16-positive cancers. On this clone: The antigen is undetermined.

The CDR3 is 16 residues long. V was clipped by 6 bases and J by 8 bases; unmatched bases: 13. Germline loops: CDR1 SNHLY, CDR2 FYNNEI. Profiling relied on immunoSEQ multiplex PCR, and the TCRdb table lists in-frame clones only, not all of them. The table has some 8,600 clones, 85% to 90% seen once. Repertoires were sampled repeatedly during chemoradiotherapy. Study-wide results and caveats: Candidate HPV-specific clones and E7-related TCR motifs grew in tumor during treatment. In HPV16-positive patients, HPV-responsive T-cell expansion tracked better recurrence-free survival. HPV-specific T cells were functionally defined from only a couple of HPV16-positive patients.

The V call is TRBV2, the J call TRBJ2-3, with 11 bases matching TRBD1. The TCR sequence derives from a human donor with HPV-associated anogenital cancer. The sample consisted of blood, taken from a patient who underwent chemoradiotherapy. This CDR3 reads CASSRDRGDRVGTQYF. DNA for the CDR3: TGTGCCAGCAGCCGGGACAGGGGGGACCGAGTTGGTACGCAGTATTTT.